This T cell receptor beta chain was sequenced in a study of Graves' ophthalmopathy and Graves' hyperthyroidism (dated 2018 in TCRdb). Study-wide context: Peripheral blood samples were taken at the time of initial diagnosis, before any treatment was given. The study used TCR beta repertoire signatures to distinguish Graves' ophthalmopathy from Graves' hyperthyroidism and to predict progression to ophthalmopathy. In total, under 150 blood samples were TCR-sequenced: some 40 ophthalmopathy, approximately 75 hyperthyroidism and around 17 hyperthyroidism-to-ophthalmopathy patients. A discovery set of 100 patients (about 45 ophthalmopathy, 60 or so stable hyperthyroidism) was enrolled to explore V-J signatures distinguishing ophthalmopathy from hyperthyroidism. An independent validation cohort comprised roughly 20 hyperthyroidism patients and around 16 patients who later progressed from hyperthyroidism to ophthalmopathy. In more than five hyperthyroidism patients, the T-cell repertoires found in thyroid tissue were compared with those found in blood. Following sample collection, hyperthyroidism patients were given methimazole at a starting dose of 30 mg daily, and ophthalmopathy patients were given high-dose intravenous methylprednisolone. The roughly 90 discovery patients were divided at random into training and test sets in a 7:3 ratio.

For repertoire sequencing, the TCR beta CDR3 regions were amplified from RNA transcripts. The first round of RT-PCR was done with HTBI primers and the Qiagen OneStep RT-PCR kit, and was followed by a second round of multiplex PCR, then size selection and purification. Sequencing of the libraries was carried out on an Illumina HiSeq2000 in paired-end mode with 100 bp reads. The paper's data handling went like this. SOAPnuke was used to process the reads, removing any read that contained adapters or uncalled bases, had a mean Phred below 15, or lacked an exact match to the constant primer or identifier. COPE v1.2.5 was used to merge high-quality paired reads. Each unique nucleotide sequence was defined as a clonotype, and clonotypes were aligned to IMGT TRB V, D and J references with MiTCR v1.1. Only V-J combinations with frequency above 0.0001 were analysed, covering 98% to 99.2% of repertoires. For each V-J combination, a TCR clonal expansion and chaos score was defined as F50 clonal expansion divided by the chaos observed in the TCRdist matrix. Welch's t-statistics and random forest were used to reduce the features to about twelve V-J combinations, which were then used as input to a naive Bayes classifier. The similarity between thyroid and blood repertoires was quantified using the Morisita-Horn index. The public sequencing data were trimmed at Q25 with fastp and processed into clonotypes with MiXCR by TCRdb, which kept only in-frame beta chains. Every distinct CDR3 protein forms one entry, paired with its most common genes and DNA. These V and J calls are TCRdb output, not the study's own analysis. Recorded for this sample are 350,000 to 400,000 distinct CDR3 sequences; about a sixth of them occurred a single time. The biggest ten clones account for about 1.4% of the sample.

The ophthalmopathy patients had moderately to severely active disease, with a Clinical Activity Score of 3 or higher, a NOSPECS grade of 4 or higher, and a disease duration of less than 3 months. Anyone with other autoimmune diseases, uncontrolled infections, pregnancy or lactation was excluded from the study. Diagnosis relied on clinical symptoms, serum thyroxine, TRAb, thyroid ultrasound and orbital computed tomography. Using Ficoll-Paque density gradient centrifugation, PBMCs were isolated from 10 ml of fresh peripheral blood. Total RNA was extracted with Trizol reagent and quality-checked on an Agilent 2100 Bioanalyzer. Findings and caveats that apply to the study as a whole: No statistical method was used to set the sample size in advance, and the investigators knew which group each participant was assigned to. Among expanded thyroid clonotypes with frequency above 0.001, most also showed up in blood, which suggests that blood repertoires may reflect the thyroid immune response. Ophthalmopathy was separated from stable hyperthyroidism by the 13-signature model with 85% to 90% sensitivity and less than 82% specificity in cross-validation and with 80%/75% in the test set. In validation, the model predicted ophthalmopathy progression with 70.59% sensitivity and approximately 72% specificity; around twelve predicted patients were CT-confirmed with GO in a median of approximately 6.5 months.

This clonotype came up a few times. This receptor's antigen is unknown. Qualities for individual bases were not recorded, and no much larger clone is one base off. The CDR3 goes from the cysteine to the phenylalanine over 15 residues. The only DNA kept is the CDR3, 45 bases in frame from the first base. The germline V gene yields SGHAT for CDR1 and FQNNGV for CDR2. At the junction V is shortened by 1 base and J by 8 bases, with 15 bases in between. This clonotype was obtained from a woman under 30 with Graves' ophthalmopathy. Donor details come from another sample of the same person, matched by shared clones. The specimen sequenced was peripheral blood. The rearrangement joined TRBV11-2 to TRBJ2-4, with the D gene too uncertain to name. The CDR3 corresponds to CASSLGPIGSDIQYF. The DNA sequence reads TGTGCCAGCAGCTTAGGACCGATCGGTTCGGACATTCAGTACTTC.